Sequencing of this T cell receptor (beta chain) was carried out in a study of T cell repertoires in cytomegalovirus infection (dated by TCRdb to the late 2010s). Broadly, across the study: Donor HLA type was relevant to the analysis, because carriage of CMV infection together with the matching HLA type was indicated by public TCR beta signatures. The research as a whole found: Cumulative frequency of public TCR beta family members discriminated carriers of CMV infection plus the relevant HLA type in this cohort and an independent roughly 340-donor cohort. The ex vivo response was dominated by HLA-C-restricted CMV-specific TCR beta clonotypes, and the single most frequent clonotype in two of eight donors was supplied by these HLA-C-restricted clonotypes.

This clonotype was recorded many times. Its antigen remains undetermined. No per-base quality is available; no much larger clone lies one base away. For sequencing, an Illumina HiSeq 1500 was employed. TCRdb ran its own pipeline on the public reads, namely fastp trimming at Q25 and MiXCR clone calling, and kept in-frame beta chains. Rows are combined by CDR3 protein, so each entry shows the most common genes and DNA. The sample table records around 170,000 distinct CDR3 sequences; about 15% of these occur just once. Jointly, the top ten make up roughly 27% of the sample. V is clipped by 6 bases and J by 6 bases, and the sequence between their germline boundaries is 21 bases long. The germline V gene provides CDR1 MNHEY and CDR2 SVGEGT. Measured from the cysteine to the phenylalanine, the CDR3 is 16 residues long. Just the 48-base CDR3 DNA is kept, in frame starting at base 1.

This receptor chain uses TRBV6-2 or TRBV6-3 and TRBJ2-1, and possibly TRBD2, on 5 matching bases. The sequence was collected from a human donor in good health (CMV status not recorded). Some clones in this sample may be carry-over from other donors' samples. The sample taken for sequencing was PBMCs. The CDR3 region has the sequence CASRTLGGSGGNEQFF. The DNA is as follows: TGTGCCAGCAGGACCCTCGGCGGGTCCGGAGGCAATGAGCAGTTCTTC.